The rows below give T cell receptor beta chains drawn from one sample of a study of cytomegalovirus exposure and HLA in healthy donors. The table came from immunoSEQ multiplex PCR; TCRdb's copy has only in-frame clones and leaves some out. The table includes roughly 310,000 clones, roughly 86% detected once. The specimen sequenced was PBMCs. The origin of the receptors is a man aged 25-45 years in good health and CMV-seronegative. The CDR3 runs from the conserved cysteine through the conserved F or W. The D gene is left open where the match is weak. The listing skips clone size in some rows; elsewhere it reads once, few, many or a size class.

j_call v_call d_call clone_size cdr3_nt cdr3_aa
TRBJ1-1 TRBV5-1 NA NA TGCGCCAGCAGATCGATAAATGGACAGCATCCGGAAGCTTTCTTT CASRSINGQHPEAFF
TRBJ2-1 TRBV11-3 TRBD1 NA TGTGCCAGCAGCCCGGACAGGGGTTTCTATGAGCAGTTCTTC CASSPDRGFYEQFF
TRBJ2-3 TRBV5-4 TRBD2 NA TGTGCCAGCAGCTACCGACTAGCGAAGACAGATACGCAGTATTTT CASSYRLAKTDTQYF
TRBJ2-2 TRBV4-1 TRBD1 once TGCGCCAGCAGCCCCCGATTCGACAGGGGGCAAGCCGGGGAGCTGTTTTTT CASSPRFDRGQAGELFF
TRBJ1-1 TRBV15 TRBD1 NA TGTGCCACCAGCAGACACCGGACAGGGAACACTGAAGCTTTCTTT CATSRHRTGNTEAFF
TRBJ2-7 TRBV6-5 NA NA TGTGCCAGCAGTTCCCTCAACAGGGCTGGCTCCTACGAGCAGTACTTC CASSSLNRAGSYEQYF
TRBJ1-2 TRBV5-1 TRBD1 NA TGCGCCAGCAGCGAGACAGGGGGGGTTGGCTACACCTTC CASSETGGVGYTF
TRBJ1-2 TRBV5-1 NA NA TGCGCCAGCAGCTTGGCCCGTGACAGACCTTCCTATGGCTACACCTTC CASSLARDRPSYGYTF
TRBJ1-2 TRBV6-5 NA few TGTGCCAGCAGCGGAAGGGGCAGGGTCTATGGCTACACCTTC CASSGRGRVYGYTF
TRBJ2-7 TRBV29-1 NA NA TGCAGCGTTGAAGAAGGGGTGCAGTACTTC CSVEEGVQYF
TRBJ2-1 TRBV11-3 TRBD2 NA TGTGCCAGCAGCTTAGGCGGGGGGGCAAATGAGCAGTTCTTC CASSLGGGANEQFF
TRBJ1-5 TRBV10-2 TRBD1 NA TGCGCCAGCAGTGAAGCAACAGGGGACAATCAGCCCCAGCATTTT CASSEATGDNQPQHF
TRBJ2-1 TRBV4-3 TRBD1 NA TGCGCCAGCAGCGACAGACAGGGGGCTTTGAATGAGCAGTTCTTC CASSDRQGALNEQFF
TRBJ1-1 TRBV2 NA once TGTGCCAGCAGGGAGACAGGACCGCACCCTGAAGCTTTCTTT CASRETGPHPEAFF
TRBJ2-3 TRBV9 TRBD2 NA TGTGCCAGCAGCGTAACTAGCGGGGGGGCTAGAGATACGCAGTATTTT CASSVTSGGARDTQYF
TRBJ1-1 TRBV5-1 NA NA TGCGCCAGCAGCTCCGATGTGGGACGGGGGGGCACTGAAGCTTTCTTT CASSSDVGRGGTEAFF
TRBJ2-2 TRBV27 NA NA TGTGCCAGCAGTACGAGGATCGTAGCGAACACCGGGGAGCTGTTTTTT CASSTRIVANTGELFF
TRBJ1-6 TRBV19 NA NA TGTGCCAGTAGTATCGCGGAAAGTGGACACACACCCCTCCACTTT CASSIAESGHTPLHF
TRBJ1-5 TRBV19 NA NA TGTGCCAGTAATCAACAGTTCAATCAGCCCCAGCATTTT CASNQQFNQPQHF
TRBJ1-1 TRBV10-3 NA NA TGTGCCATCAGCCCACGGGGGGGGACGAACACTGAAGCTTTCTTT CAISPRGGTNTEAFF
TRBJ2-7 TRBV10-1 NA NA TGCGCCAGCAGTGAACGGAAAAACGGGGACTACGAGCAGTACTTC CASSERKNGDYEQYF
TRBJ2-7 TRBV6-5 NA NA TGTGCCAGCAGTTACTCAAGCGGATCCTACGAGCAGTACTTC CASSYSSGSYEQYF
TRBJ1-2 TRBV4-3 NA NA TGCGCCAGCAGCCAAGGAGGAGTGGGGGGGTATGGCTACACCTTC CASSQGGVGGYGYTF
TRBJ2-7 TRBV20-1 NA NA TGCAGTGCTAACAGGGCCTCTGAGCAGTACTTC CSANRASEQYF
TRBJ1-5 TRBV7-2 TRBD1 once TGTGCCAGCAGCAAAGACAGGGGGTCGTATCAGCCCCAGCATTTT CASSKDRGSYQPQHF
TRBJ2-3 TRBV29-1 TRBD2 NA TGCAGCGTTGTCAGCGGGGGGGAAATGGGCACAGATACGCAGTATTTT CSVVSGGEMGTDTQYF
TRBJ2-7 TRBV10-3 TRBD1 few TGTGCCATCAGCCCCGGGACAGGGGGCTACGAGCAGTACTTC CAISPGTGGYEQYF
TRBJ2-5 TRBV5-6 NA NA TGTGCCAGCAGCTTGTTCTGGGGTAGGACACAAGAGACCCAGTACTTC CASSLFWGRTQETQYF
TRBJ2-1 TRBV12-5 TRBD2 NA TGTGCTAGTGGTTTGGTACAAGGCTTGTGGGGGGGTAACTACAATGAGCAGTTCTTC CASGLVQGLWGGNYNEQFF
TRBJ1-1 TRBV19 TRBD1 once TGTGCCAGTAGTAGAAAGGGGGCGCGGGCCCTAAACACTGAAGCTTTCTTT CASSRKGARALNTEAFF
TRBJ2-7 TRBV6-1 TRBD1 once TGTGCCAGCAGCCAATCGGGACAGTTTTCCTACGAGCAGTACTTC CASSQSGQFSYEQYF
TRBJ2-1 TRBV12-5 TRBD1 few TGTGCTAGTGGCGGACCGGGACAGGCTCAACAGTTCTTC CASGGPGQAQQFF
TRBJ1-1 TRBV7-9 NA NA TGTGCCAGCAGCCCGTTAAAAGGAGGCACTGAAGCTTTCTTT CASSPLKGGTEAFF
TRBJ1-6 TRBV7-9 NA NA TGTGCCAGCACCCGCCTCGAGGGGGTAGGTTCACCCCTCCACTTT CASTRLEGVGSPLHF
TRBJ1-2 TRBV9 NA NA TGTGCCAGCAGCCCACTCCCAGGGAAGGATACTAACTATGGCTACACCTTC CASSPLPGKDTNYGYTF
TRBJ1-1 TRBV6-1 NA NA TGTGCCAGCAGTATAATCGGGAGGACTGAAGCTTTCTTT CASSIIGRTEAFF
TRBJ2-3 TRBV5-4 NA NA TGTGCCAGCAGCCCCTCGGGAACAGCCCCGCAATATTTT CASSPSGTAPQYF